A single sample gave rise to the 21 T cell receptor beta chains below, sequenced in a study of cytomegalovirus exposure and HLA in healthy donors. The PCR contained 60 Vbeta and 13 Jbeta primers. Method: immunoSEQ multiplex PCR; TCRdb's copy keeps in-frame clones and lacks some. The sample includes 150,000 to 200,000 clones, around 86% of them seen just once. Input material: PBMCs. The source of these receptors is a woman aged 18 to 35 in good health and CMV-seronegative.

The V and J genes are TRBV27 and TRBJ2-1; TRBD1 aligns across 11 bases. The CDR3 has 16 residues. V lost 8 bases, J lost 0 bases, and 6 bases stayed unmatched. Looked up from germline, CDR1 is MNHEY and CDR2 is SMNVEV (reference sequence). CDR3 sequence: CASWAGTGGSYNEQFF. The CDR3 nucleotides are TGTGCCAGCTGGGCAGGGACAGGGGGCTCCTACAATGAGCAGTTCTTC.

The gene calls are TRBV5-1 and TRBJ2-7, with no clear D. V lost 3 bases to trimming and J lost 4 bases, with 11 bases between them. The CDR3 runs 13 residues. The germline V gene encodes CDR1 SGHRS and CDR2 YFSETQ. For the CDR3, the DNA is TGCGCCAGCAGCTCGGAACAGCCGTACGAGCAGTACTTC. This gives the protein CASSSEQPYEQYF.

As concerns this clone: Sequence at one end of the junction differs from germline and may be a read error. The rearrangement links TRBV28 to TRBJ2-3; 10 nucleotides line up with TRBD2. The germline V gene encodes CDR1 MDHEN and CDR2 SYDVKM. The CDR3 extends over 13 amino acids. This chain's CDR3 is CASSLVRAGGHGF. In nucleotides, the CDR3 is TGTGCCAGCAGTTTGGTGCGAGCGGGAGGGCATGGCTTT. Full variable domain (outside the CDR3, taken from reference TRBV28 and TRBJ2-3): DVKVTQSSRYLVKRTGEKVFLECVQDMDHENMFWYRQDPGLGLRLIYFSYDVKMKEKGDIPEGYSVSREKKERFSLILESASTNQTSMYLCASSLVRAGGHGFGPGTRLTVL.

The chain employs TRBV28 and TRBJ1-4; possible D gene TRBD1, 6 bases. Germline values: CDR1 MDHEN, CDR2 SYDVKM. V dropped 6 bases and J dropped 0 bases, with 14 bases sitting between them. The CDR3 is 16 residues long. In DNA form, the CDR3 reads TGTGCCAGCAGCCCTCCTCGGACAGCAACTAATGAAAAACTGTTTTTT. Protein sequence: CASSPPRTATNEKLFF.

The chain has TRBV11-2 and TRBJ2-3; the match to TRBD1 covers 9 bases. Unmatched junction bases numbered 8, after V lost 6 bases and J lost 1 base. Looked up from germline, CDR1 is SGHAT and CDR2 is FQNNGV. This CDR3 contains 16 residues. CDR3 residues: CASSRRDREGTDTQYF. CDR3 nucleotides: TGTGCCAGCAGTAGGAGGGACAGGGAAGGCACAGATACGCAGTATTTT. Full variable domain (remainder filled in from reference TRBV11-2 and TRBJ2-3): EAGVAQSPRYKIIEKRQSVAFWCNPISGHATLYWYQQILGQGPKLLIQFQNNGVVDDSQLPKDRFSAERLKGVDSTLKIQPAKLEDSAVYLCASSRRDREGTDTQYFGPGTRLTVL.

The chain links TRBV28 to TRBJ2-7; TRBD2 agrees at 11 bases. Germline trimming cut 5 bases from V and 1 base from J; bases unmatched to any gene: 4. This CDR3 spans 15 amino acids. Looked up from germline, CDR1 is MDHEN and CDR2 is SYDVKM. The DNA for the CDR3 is TGTGCCAGCAGTGTGACTAGCGGGGTATCCTACGAGCAGTACTTC. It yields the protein CASSVTSGVSYEQYF.

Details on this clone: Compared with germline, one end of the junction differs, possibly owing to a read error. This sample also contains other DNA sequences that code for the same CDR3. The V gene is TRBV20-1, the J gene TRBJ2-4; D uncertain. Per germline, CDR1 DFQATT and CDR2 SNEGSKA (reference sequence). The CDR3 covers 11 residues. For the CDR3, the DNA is TGCAGTGCTCGAGACCTAAACATTCAGTACTTC. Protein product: CSARDLNIQYF.

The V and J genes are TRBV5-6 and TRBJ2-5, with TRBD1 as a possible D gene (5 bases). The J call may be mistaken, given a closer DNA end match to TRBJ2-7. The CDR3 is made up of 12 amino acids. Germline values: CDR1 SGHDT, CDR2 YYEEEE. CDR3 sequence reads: CASSLVTAEQYF. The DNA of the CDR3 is TGTGCCAGCAGCTTGGTGACAGCCGAGCAGTACTTC.

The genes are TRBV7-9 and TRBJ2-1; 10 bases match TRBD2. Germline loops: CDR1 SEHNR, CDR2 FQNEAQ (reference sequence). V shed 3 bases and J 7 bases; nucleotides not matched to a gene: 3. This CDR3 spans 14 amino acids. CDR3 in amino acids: CASSFSGRSNEQFF. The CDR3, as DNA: TGTGCCAGCAGCTTTAGCGGGAGGAGTAATGAGCAGTTCTTC.

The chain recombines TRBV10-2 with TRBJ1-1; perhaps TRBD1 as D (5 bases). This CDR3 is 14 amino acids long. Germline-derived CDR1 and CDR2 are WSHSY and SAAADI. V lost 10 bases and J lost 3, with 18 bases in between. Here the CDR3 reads CATRRGEEHTEAFF. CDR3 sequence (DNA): TGCGCCACCCGGAGGGGAGAAGAGCACACTGAAGCTTTCTTT.

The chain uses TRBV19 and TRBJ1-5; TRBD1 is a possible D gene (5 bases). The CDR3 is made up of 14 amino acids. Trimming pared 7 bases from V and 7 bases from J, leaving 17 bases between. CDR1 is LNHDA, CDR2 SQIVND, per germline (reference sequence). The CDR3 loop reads CASKGQGNQQPQHF. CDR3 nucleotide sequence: TGTGCCAGTAAAGGGCAGGGCAATCAGCAGCCCCAGCATTTT.

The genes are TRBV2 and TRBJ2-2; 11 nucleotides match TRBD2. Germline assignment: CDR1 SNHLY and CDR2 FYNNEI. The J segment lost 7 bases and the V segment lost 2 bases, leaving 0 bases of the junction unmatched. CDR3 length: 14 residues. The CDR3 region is CASSELAGGGELFF. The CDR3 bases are TGTGCCAGCAGTGAACTAGCGGGAGGCGGGGAGCTGTTTTTT.

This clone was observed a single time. The CDR3 region is CASSESGANLAGGTDTQYF. The DNA for the CDR3 is TGCGCCAGCAGTGAGTCGGGAGCGAATCTAGCGGGGGGCACAGATACGCAGTATTTT. The gene calls are TRBV10-2 and TRBJ2-3; 10 nucleotides agree with TRBD2. Germline CDR1 reads WSHSY; CDR2 reads SAAADI. Losses at the gene ends were 0 bases for V and 1 base for J; bases not matched to a gene: 10. The CDR3 is 19 residues long.

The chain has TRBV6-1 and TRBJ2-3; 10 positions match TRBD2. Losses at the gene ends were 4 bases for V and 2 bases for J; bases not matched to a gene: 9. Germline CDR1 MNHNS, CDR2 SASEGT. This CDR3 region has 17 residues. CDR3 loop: CASSVKAGGPYTDTQYF. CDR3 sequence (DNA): TGTGCCAGCAGTGTCAAAGCGGGGGGGCCTTACACAGATACGCAGTATTTT.

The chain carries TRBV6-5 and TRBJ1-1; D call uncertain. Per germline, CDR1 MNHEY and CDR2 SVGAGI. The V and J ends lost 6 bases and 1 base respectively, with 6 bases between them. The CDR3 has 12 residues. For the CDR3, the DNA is TGTGCCAGCAGCAAGAGGAACACTGAAGCTTTCTTT. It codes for CASSKRNTEAFF.

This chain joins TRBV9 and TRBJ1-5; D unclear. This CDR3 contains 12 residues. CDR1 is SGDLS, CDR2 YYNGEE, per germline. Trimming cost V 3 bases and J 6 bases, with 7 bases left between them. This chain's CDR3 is CASSALSQPQHF. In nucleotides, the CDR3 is TGTGCCAGCAGCGCACTATCTCAGCCCCAGCATTTT.

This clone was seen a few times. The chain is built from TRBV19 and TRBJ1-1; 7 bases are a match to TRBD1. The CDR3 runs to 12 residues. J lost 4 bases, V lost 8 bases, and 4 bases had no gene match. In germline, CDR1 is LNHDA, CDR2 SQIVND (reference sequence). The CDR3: CASLQGFTEAFF. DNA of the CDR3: TGTGCCAGTCTACAGGGGTTCACTGAAGCTTTCTTT.

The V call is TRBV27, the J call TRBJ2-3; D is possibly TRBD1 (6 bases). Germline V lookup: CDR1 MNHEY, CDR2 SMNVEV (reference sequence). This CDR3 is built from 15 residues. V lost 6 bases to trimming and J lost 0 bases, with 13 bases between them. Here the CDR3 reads CASRDGTSSTDTQYF. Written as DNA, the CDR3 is TGTGCCAGCAGGGACGGGACAAGCAGCACAGATACGCAGTATTTT.

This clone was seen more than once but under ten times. CDR3 DNA sequence: TGTGCCACCGAAGACAGGGTTGACGGCGGGGAGCTGTTTTTT. Protein: CATEDRVDGGELFF. This sequence joins TRBV6-5 and TRBJ2-2, with 7 positions matching TRBD1. Germline trimming cut 10 bases from V and 7 bases from J; bases unmatched to any gene: 12. Germline values: CDR1 MNHEY, CDR2 SVGAGI. The CDR3 sequence is 14 residues long.

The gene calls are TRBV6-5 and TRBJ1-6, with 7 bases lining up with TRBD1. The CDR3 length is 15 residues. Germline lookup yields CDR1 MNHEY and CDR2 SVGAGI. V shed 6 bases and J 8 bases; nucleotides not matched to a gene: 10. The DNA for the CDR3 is TGTGCCAGCAGCTCCACAGGGGAAAGGCATTCACCCCTCCACTTT. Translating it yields CASSSTGERHSPLHF.

The CDR3 coding sequence is TGTGCCAGCTCACCTGGCCAGGGTAACGAGCAGTACTTC. Its translation: CASSPGQGNEQYF. This rearrangement joins TRBV18 to TRBJ2-7, with a possible D match to TRBD1 (5 bases). The CDR3 is 13 amino acids. CDR1 KGHSH and CDR2 LQKENI come from the germline V gene. Trimming took off 3 bases at V and 5 bases at J, with 11 bases between the two ends.